Below, 30 T cell receptor beta chains from the same sample are listed, as sequenced in a study of T cell responses to AZD1222 COVID-19 vaccine. Measured with immunoSEQ multiplex PCR; TCRdb has only the in-frame clones, and not every one. The table lists tens of thousands of clones, roughly 87% of them singletons. The sequenced sample was peripheral blood, obtained on day 0 of AZD1222 vaccination. The receptors stem from an adult in good health.

The chain couples TRBV19 to TRBJ1-1; D is uncertain. Deletions cut 7 bases from V and 0 bases from J, with 3 bases between. The CDR3 loop spans 11 amino acids. Germline CDR1 reads LNHDA; CDR2 reads SQIVND (reference sequence). The CDR3 spells CASNLNTEAFF. CDR3 nucleotide sequence: TGTGCCAGTAATCTGAACACTGAAGCTTTCTTT.

The chain employs TRBV4-2 and TRBJ1-6, with no clear D. In germline, CDR1 is LGHNA, CDR2 YNFKEQ. The CDR3 contains 16 residues. Between the trimmed V and J ends, which lost 0 bases and 8 bases, there was a span of 14 bases. CDR3 region: CASSQDLASSYSPLHF. The CDR3 nucleotides are TGTGCCAGCAGCCAAGATCTCGCCAGCTCTTATTCACCCCTCCACTTT.

The chain is built from TRBV9 and TRBJ1-2; tentative D call: TRBD1 (5 bases). Trimming removed 3 bases from V and 4 bases from J, with 10 bases in between. The CDR3 is 13 amino acids. From germline, CDR1 is SGDLS and CDR2 YYNGEE. The CDR3 nucleotides are TGTGCCAGCAGCGCCGCAGGGTCCTATGGCTACACCTTC. Amino acid sequence: CASSAAGSYGYTF.

The chain combines TRBV18 with TRBJ2-2, with 7 bases matching TRBD1. The CDR3 runs to 16 residues. Germline CDR1 and CDR2: KGHSH and LQKENI. V was pared by 4 bases and J by 0 bases, with 5 bases of the junction left unmatched. The DNA for the CDR3 is TGTGCCAGCTCACAAACGACAGGGCCGAACACCGGGGAGCTGTTTTTT. This sequence encodes CASSQTTGPNTGELFF.

The gene calls are TRBV6-4 and TRBJ2-1; D remains unclear. CDR1 is MRHNA, CDR2 SNTAGT, per germline. The CDR3 totals 12 residues. Trimming shortened V by 4 bases and J by 5 bases, and 6 bases separated the two germline ends. The CDR3 sequence is CASSALNNEQFF. As DNA, the CDR3 is TGTGCCAGCAGTGCCCTTAACAATGAGCAGTTCTTC.

This chain uses TRBV27 with TRBJ1-5; D not certain. Germline CDR1 MNHEY, CDR2 SMNVEV (reference sequence). The CDR3 extends over 13 amino acids. Trimming stripped 3 bases from V and 7 bases from J, with 10 bases between. The CDR3 DNA is TGTGCCAGCAGTTTGACGACGAGGCAGCCCCAGCATTTT. It specifies CASSLTTRQPQHF.

This rearrangement joins TRBV2 to TRBJ1-6; D is undetermined. Germline V lookup: CDR1 SNHLY, CDR2 FYNNEI. The CDR3 runs to 14 residues. Trimming pared 4 bases from V and 5 bases from J, leaving 9 bases between. CDR3 residues: CASSVHTDNSPLHF. DNA for the CDR3: TGTGCCAGCAGTGTACACACGGATAATTCACCCCTCCACTTT.

This rearrangement joins TRBV30 to TRBJ2-2, with D possibly being TRBD1 or TRBD2 (5 bases each). Germline V gene sequence: CDR1 GTSNPN, CDR2 SVGIG (reference sequence). Trimming took 3 bases from V and 5 from J, leaving 10 bases between them. The CDR3 is 13 residues long. CDR3 region: CAWRGTETGELFF. DNA for the CDR3: TGTGCCTGGAGGGGGACGGAGACCGGGGAGCTGTTTTTT.

The chain joins TRBV15 to TRBJ2-7, with 9 bases aligning to TRBD1. The CDR3 has 14 residues. Trimming took 0 bases from V and 4 from J; bases not matched to a gene: 1. The germline V gene has CDR1 LNHNV and CDR2 YYDKDF (reference sequence). The CDR3 region has the DNA TGTGCCACCAGCAGAGAGGGACAGGGTTACGAGCAGTACTTC. Translated, it gives CATSREGQGYEQYF.

This chain connects TRBV10-3 to TRBJ2-1; TRBD2 matches at 8 bases. CDR3 length: 15 amino acids. Germline CDR1 reads ENHRY; CDR2 reads SYGVKD. V shed 11 bases, J shed 4 bases, and the junction held 13 bases outside the gene matches. CDR3: CASTPSGGRYNEQFF. The CDR3 coding sequence is TGTGCCTCTACTCCCTCGGGGGGGCGATACAATGAGCAGTTCTTC.

V is TRBV5-4 and J is TRBJ1-5; D gene ambiguous. V lost 3 bases, J lost 2 bases, and 15 bases lay in between. This CDR3 spans 16 amino acids. Germline CDR1 is SGHNT and CDR2 is YYREEE (reference sequence). As DNA, the CDR3 is TGTGCCAGCAGCTGGGGAGGAGGGAACGGCAATCAGCCCCAGCATTTT. Amino acids: CASSWGGGNGNQPQHF.

Written as DNA, the CDR3 is TGCGCCAGCAGCTCAGTCCTTTCTGGAAACACCATATATTTT. It is translated as CASSSVLSGNTIYF. The chain carries TRBV5-1 and TRBJ1-3, with D uncertain. The CDR3 extends over 14 amino acids. Germline CDR1 reads SGHRS; CDR2 reads YFSETQ. Trimming removed 3 bases from V and 1 base from J, with 8 bases in between.

J is TRBJ2-4 and V is TRBV4-1; D tentatively reads TRBD1 or TRBD2 (5 bases each). This CDR3 contains 16 residues. The V end lost 3 bases, the J end lost 9 bases, and 21 bases lay between the germline ends. Germline CDR1 MGHRA, CDR2 YSYEKL. The chain's CDR3 is CASSQTGDHQKGIQYF. DNA of the CDR3: TGCGCCAGCAGCCAGACTGGGGACCACCAGAAGGGCATTCAGTACTTC.

V gene TRBV11-2 combines with J gene TRBJ2-4; 8 bases align to TRBD2. The CDR3 is made up of 19 amino acids. CDR1 is SGHAT, CDR2 FQNNGV, per germline. V shed 2 bases, J shed 1 base, and the junction held 13 bases outside the gene matches. The CDR3 spells CASSLLVGGAGSAKNIQYF. The CDR3 coding sequence is TGTGCCAGCAGCTTACTGGTCGGGGGGGCCGGGTCGGCCAAAAACATTCAGTACTTC.

The V and J genes are TRBV12-3 or TRBV12-4 and TRBJ2-7; TRBD2 is a possible D gene (6 bases). The length of the CDR3 is 13 residues. Deletions cut 5 bases from V and 3 bases from J, with 11 bases between. The CDR3 loop reads CASSELALYEQYF. The CDR3 nucleotides are TGTGCCAGCAGTGAACTAGCTCTCTACGAGCAGTACTTC.

This chain links TRBV4-2 with TRBJ2-3; 8 nucleotides line up with TRBD2. V was pared by 0 bases and J by 4 bases, with 15 bases of the junction left unmatched. The V gene's germline CDR1 is LGHNA and CDR2 YNFKEQ. The CDR3 has 19 residues. DNA for the CDR3: TGTGCCAGCAGCCAAGATGGGGCGGGGGGCCCCCTTGTCGCAGATACGCAGTATTTT. Amino acids: CASSQDGAGGPLVADTQYF.

The genes are TRBV9 and TRBJ2-5; TRBD2 matches at 8 bases. The CDR3 runs 16 residues. V lost 3 bases, J lost 1 base, and 8 bases stayed unmatched. CDR1 and CDR2 (germline): SGDLS, YYNGEE. CDR3 loop: CASSARVSGGQETQYF. CDR3 nucleotides: TGTGCCAGCAGCGCCCGGGTGAGCGGGGGCCAAGAGACCCAGTACTTC.

The CDR3: CASSQPGEPNTEAFF. Here the CDR3 DNA reads TGTGCCAGCAGCCAACCAGGGGAACCGAACACTGAAGCTTTCTTT. The chain joins TRBV4-2 to TRBJ1-1; D might be TRBD1 (6 bases). The CDR3 has 15 residues. V was cut by 2 bases and J by 1 base, with 11 bases left in between. The germline gives CDR1 LGHNA, CDR2 YNFKEQ.

V gene TRBV5-6 combines with J gene TRBJ1-2, with 7 bases lining up with TRBD1. The J segment lost 4 bases and the V segment lost 4 bases, leaving 7 bases of the junction unmatched. The CDR3 runs to 14 residues. In germline, CDR1 is SGHDT, CDR2 YYEEEE. The CDR3 protein is CASSAAGTAYGYTF. DNA of the CDR3: TGTGCCAGCAGCGCCGCCGGGACAGCCTATGGCTACACCTTC.

This clone was observed a single time. CDR3 sequence (DNA): TGCGCCAGCAGCCCGACGGGTCTTCTGGGAAACACCATATATTTT. This encodes CASSPTGLLGNTIYF. The V gene is TRBV4-3, the J gene TRBJ1-3; D ambiguous. From germline, CDR1 is LGHNA and CDR2 YSLEER. The CDR3 runs to 15 residues. Between the trimmed V and J ends, which lost 4 bases and 4 bases, there was a span of 14 bases.

The chain has TRBV5-3 and TRBJ1-5; 8 nucleotides match TRBD1. TRBV5-3 is an ORF, and what it does is uncertain. This CDR3 contains 18 residues. The V gene end was trimmed by 7 bases and the J gene end by 11 bases; junction bases not matched to a gene: 26. DNA for the CDR3: TGTGCCAGACCCACCAGGGGGCCCTGTCCTTACATATCAGCGACCCAGCATTTT. It yields the protein CARPTRGPCPYISATQHF.

This clone was seen just once. The V call is TRBV4-1, the J call TRBJ2-7; the match to TRBD1 covers 8 bases. The trim removed 2 bases at V and 0 bases at J, leaving 6 bases unmatched. This CDR3 spans 16 amino acids. In germline, CDR1 is MGHRA, CDR2 YSYEKL. In DNA, the CDR3 is TGCGCCAGCAGCCAAACGGGACAGGCAAGCTCCTACGAGCAGTACTTC. Its protein product is CASSQTGQASSYEQYF.

V gene TRBV7-2 combines with J gene TRBJ2-7; no definite D call. Germline-derived CDR1 and CDR2 are SGHTA and FQGNSA. CDR3 size: 14 residues. V dropped 0 bases and J dropped 6 bases, with 12 bases sitting between them. CDR3 region: CASSLARLIGEQYF. The CDR3 region has the DNA TGTGCCAGCAGCTTAGCTAGACTGATCGGCGAGCAGTACTTC.

The V gene is TRBV5-5, the J gene TRBJ1-2; 11 bases fit TRBD1. Germline V CDR1 and CDR2: SGHKS, YYEKEE (reference sequence). The length of the CDR3 is 16 residues. The junction had 10 bases not matched to a gene; V was cut back by 2 bases and J by 7 bases. This chain's CDR3 is CASSFTTDRGHGGYTF. The DNA for the CDR3 is TGTGCCAGCAGCTTTACAACGGACAGGGGGCATGGTGGCTACACCTTC.

The rearrangement joins TRBV3-1 (or the pseudogene TRBV3-2) to TRBJ1-4, with 9 bases aligning to TRBD1. V was clipped by 3 bases and J by 7 bases; unmatched bases: 3. The CDR3 has 14 amino acids. The germline V gene has CDR1 LGHDT and CDR2 YNNKEL (reference sequence). Written as DNA, the CDR3 is TGTGCCAGCAGCCAGTCGACAGGGGGTGAAAAACTGTTTTTT. Translating it yields CASSQSTGGEKLFF.

The chain links TRBV7-8 to TRBJ2-7; D is uncertain. Germline values: CDR1 SGHVS, CDR2 FQNEAQ. The V end lost 6 bases, the J end lost 4 bases, and 13 bases lay between the germline ends. The CDR3 runs to 13 residues. The CDR3: CASRSPVSYEQYF. The CDR3, as DNA: TGTGCCAGCAGGTCTCCGGTATCTTACGAGCAGTACTTC. Full variable domain (remainder filled in from reference TRBV7-8 and TRBJ2-7): GAGVSQSPRYKVAKRGQDVALRCDPISGHVSLFWYQQALGQGPEFLTYFQNEAQLDKSGLPSDRFFAERPEGSVSTLKIQRTQQEDSAVYLCASRSPVSYEQYFGPGTRLTVT.

The chain is built from TRBV5-6 and TRBJ1-5, with D unclear. Germline CDR1 and CDR2: SGHDT and YYEEEE. With 2 bases removed from V and 4 bases from J, the gap between germline ends came to 10 bases. The CDR3 runs 14 residues. CDR3 region: CASSLSSFNQPQHF. The CDR3 DNA reads as TGTGCCAGCAGCTTATCGAGCTTTAATCAGCCCCAGCATTTT.

This sequence joins TRBV6-5 and TRBJ1-2, with 8 bases that match TRBD1. This CDR3 has 15 residues. Per the germline V gene, CDR1 is MNHEY and CDR2 is SVGAGI. V gave up 6 bases and J gave up 7 bases; unmatched junction bases: 13. The DNA for the CDR3 is TGTGCCAGCAGCGAGACCGGGACAGGAGTATCTGGCTACACCTTC. Its protein product is CASSETGTGVSGYTF.

V and J are TRBV3-1 (or the pseudogene TRBV3-2) and TRBJ1-2, with D uncertain. Trimming took 4 bases from V and 0 from J, leaving 9 bases between them. The CDR3 is 14 amino acids. Germline lookup yields CDR1 LGHDT and CDR2 YNNKEL (reference sequence). Here the CDR3 DNA reads TGTGCCAGCAGCCTCGGACTGACTAACTATGGCTACACCTTC. Its translation is CASSLGLTNYGYTF.

The chain uses TRBV4-1 and TRBJ1-5, with unresolved D. The CDR3 runs to 17 residues. The germline CDR1 and CDR2 sequences are MGHRA and YSYEKL. V lost 2 bases to trimming and J lost 7 bases, with 21 bases between them. The CDR3, as DNA: TGCGCCAGCAGCCAAAGCTCTGTACGCAGGCCGGGGCAGCCCCAGCATTTT. Translated: CASSQSSVRRPGQPQHF.